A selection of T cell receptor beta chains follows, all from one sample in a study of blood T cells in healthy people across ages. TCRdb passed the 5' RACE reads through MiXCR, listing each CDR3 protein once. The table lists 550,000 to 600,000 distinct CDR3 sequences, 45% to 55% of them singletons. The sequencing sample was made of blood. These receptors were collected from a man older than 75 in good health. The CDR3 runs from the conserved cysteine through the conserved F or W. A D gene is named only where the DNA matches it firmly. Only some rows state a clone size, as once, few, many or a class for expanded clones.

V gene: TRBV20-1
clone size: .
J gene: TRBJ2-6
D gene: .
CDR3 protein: CSARDLRGAPSSGANVLTF
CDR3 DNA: TGCAGTGCTAGAGATCTCCGCGGAGCACCTTCCTCTGGGGCCAACGTCCTGACTTTC

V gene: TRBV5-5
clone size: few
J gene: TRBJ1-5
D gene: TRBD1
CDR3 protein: CASSPGQHSNQPQHF
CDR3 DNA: TGTGCCAGCAGCCCGGGACAGCATAGCAATCAGCCCCAGCATTTT

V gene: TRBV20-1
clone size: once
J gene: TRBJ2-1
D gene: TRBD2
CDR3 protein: CSARDWASGGAYEQFF
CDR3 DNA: TGCAGTGCTAGAGATTGGGCTAGCGGGGGGGCTTACGAGCAGTTCTTC

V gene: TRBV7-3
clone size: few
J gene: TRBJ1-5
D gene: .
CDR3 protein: CASPRCRANQPQHF
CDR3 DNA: TGTGCCAGTCCCAGGTGCAGGGCCAATCAGCCCCAGCATTTT

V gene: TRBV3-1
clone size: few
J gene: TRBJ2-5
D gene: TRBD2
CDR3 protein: CASSLVGGIAEETQYF
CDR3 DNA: TGTGCCAGCAGCCTCGTCGGGGGGATAGCGGAAGAGACCCAGTACTTC

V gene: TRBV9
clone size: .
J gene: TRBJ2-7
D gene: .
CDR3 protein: CASSVGGADYEQYF
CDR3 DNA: TGTGCCAGCAGCGTTGGTGGGGCGGACTACGAGCAGTACTTC

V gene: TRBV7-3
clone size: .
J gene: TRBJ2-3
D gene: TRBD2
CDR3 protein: CASSTTTSGTDTQYF
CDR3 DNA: TGTGCCAGCAGCACCACAACTAGCGGCACAGATACGCAGTATTTT

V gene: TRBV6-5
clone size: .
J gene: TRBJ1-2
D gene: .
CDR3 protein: CASSYSEGRLKGYTF
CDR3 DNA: TGTGCCAGCAGTTACTCTGAGGGGCGACTAAAAGGCTACACCTTC

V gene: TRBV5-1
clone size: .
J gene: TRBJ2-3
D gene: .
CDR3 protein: CASSLERVGPPDTQYF
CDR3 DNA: TGCGCCAGCAGCTTGGAACGGGTTGGGCCCCCAGATACGCAGTATTTT

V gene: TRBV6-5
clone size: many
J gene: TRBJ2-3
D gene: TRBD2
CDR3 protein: CASSSGTSGSSTQYF
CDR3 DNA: TGTGCCAGCAGTTCCGGGACTAGCGGGAGCAGCACGCAGTATTTT

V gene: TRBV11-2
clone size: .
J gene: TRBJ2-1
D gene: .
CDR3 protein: CASSLGPVQGEQFF
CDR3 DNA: TGTGCCAGCAGCTTAGGGCCCGTACAAGGTGAGCAGTTCTTC

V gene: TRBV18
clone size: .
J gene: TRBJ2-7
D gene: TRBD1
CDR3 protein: CANSPRQGVSEQYF
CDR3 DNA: TGTGCCAACTCACCTAGACAGGGGGTATCCGAGCAGTACTTC

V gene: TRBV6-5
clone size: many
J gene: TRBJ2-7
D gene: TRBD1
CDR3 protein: CASSYGGTGGYEQYF
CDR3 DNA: TGTGCCAGCAGTTACGGGGGGACAGGGGGTTACGAGCAGTACTTC

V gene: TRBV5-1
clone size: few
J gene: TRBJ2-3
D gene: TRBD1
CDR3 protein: CASTARRDSYTDTQYF
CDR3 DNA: TGCGCCAGCACCGCCCGCCGGGACAGTTACACAGATACGCAGTATTTT

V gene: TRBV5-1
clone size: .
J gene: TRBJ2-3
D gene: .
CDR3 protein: CANSLAERRAGTYDTQYF
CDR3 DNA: TGCGCCAACAGCTTGGCCGAAAGGCGGGCAGGAACCTACGATACGCAGTATTTT

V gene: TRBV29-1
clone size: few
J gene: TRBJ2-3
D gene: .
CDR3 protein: CSVEEGGIPDTQYF
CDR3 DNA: TGCAGCGTTGAGGAGGGGGGTATTCCAGATACGCAGTATTTT

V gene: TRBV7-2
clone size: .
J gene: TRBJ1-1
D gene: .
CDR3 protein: CASSAHQVLTEAFF
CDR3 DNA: TGTGCCAGCAGCGCCCATCAGGTCCTCACTGAAGCTTTCTTT

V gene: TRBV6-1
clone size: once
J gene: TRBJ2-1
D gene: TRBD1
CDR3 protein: CASTRDRVGSGVYNEQFF
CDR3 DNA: TGTGCCAGCACCAGGGACAGGGTGGGCAGCGGGGTGTACAATGAGCAGTTCTTC

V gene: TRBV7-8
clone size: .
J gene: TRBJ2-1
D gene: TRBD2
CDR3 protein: CASGPGGLYNEQFF
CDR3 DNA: TGTGCCAGCGGCCCGGGGGGACTATACAATGAGCAGTTCTTC

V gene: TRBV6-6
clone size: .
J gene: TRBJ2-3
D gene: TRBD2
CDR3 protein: CAGSYTSGGRGTDTQYF
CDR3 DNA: TGTGCCGGCAGTTACACTAGCGGGGGACGGGGCACAGATACGCAGTATTTT

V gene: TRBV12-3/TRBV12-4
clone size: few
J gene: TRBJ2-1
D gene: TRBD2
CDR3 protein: CASSFGGSPHNEQFF
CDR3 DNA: TGTGCCAGCAGTTTTGGCGGGAGTCCACACAATGAGCAGTTCTTC

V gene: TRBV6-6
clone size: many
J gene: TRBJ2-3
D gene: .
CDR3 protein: CASSYSLASATDTQYF
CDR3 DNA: TGTGCCAGCAGTTACTCGCTTGCTAGCGCCACAGATACGCAGTATTTT

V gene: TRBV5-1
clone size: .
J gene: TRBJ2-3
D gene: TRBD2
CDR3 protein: CASSARLAGAVDTQYF
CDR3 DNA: TGCGCCAGCAGCGCGCGACTAGCGGGAGCCGTAGATACGCAGTATTTT

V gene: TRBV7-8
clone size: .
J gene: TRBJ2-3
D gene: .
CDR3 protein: CASSLGQTVQFTDTQYF
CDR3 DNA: TGTGCCAGCAGCTTGGGACAAACGGTACAATTCACAGATACGCAGTATTTT

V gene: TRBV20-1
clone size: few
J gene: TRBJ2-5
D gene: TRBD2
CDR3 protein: CSARLGTSGTSEQYF
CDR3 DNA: TGCAGTGCTAGACTCGGGACTAGCGGGACGAGTGAGCAGTACTTC

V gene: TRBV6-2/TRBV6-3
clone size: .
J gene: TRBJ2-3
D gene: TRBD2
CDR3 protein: CASSYPMGLAGAITDTQYF
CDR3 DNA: TGTGCCAGCAGTTACCCAATGGGACTAGCGGGGGCAATCACAGATACGCAGTATTTT

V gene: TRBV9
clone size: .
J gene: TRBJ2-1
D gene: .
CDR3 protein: CASSVGGWGRERNEQFF
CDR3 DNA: TGTGCCAGCAGCGTAGGGGGATGGGGGCGGGAGCGCAATGAGCAGTTCTTC

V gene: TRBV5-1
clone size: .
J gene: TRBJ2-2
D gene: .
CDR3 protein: CASSLLGQNTGELFF
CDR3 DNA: TGCGCCAGCAGCTTACTAGGGCAGAACACCGGGGAGCTGTTTTTT

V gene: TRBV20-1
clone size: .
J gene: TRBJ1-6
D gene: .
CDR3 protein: CSAKALGQPNSPLHF
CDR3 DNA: TGCAGTGCTAAGGCCCTCGGACAGCCAAATTCACCCCTCCACTTT

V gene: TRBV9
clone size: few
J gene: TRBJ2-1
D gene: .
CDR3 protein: CASSPDIGEYNEQFF
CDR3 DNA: TGTGCCAGCAGCCCCGATATAGGGGAGTACAATGAGCAGTTCTTC

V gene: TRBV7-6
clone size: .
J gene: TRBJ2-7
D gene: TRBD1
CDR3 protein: CASSLGTGGYYERYF
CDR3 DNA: TGTGCCAGCAGCCTAGGGACAGGGGGGTACTACGAGCGGTACTTC

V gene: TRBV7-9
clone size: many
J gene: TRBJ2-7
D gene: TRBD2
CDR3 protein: CASSFKRGGTDEQYF
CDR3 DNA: TGTGCCAGCAGCTTTAAGCGGGGAGGAACTGACGAGCAGTACTTC

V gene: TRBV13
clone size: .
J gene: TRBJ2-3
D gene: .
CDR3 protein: CASSLGARRGAASTDTQYF
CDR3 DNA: TGTGCCAGCAGCTTAGGGGCCCGAAGGGGAGCGGCTAGCACAGATACGCAGTATTTT

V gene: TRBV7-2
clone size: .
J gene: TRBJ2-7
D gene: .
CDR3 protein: CASSPRTGTAYEQYF
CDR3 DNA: TGTGCCAGCAGCCCGAGGACCGGGACGGCCTACGAGCAGTACTTC

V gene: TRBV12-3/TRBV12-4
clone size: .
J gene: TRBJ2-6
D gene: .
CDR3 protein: CASRLGRQGAGSGANVLTF
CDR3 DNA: TGTGCCAGCAGATTGGGACGGCAGGGCGCAGGTTCTGGGGCCAACGTCCTGACTTTC

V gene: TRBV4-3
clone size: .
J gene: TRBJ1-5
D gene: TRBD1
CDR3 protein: CASSQDTGGGYSNQPQHF
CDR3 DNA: TGCGCCAGCAGCCAAGATACAGGGGGAGGGTATAGCAATCAGCCCCAGCATTTT

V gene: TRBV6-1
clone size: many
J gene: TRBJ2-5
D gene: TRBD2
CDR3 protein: CASSQWTSGRTPRKQTQYF
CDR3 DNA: TGTGCCAGCAGTCAATGGACTAGCGGGAGGACCCCTCGCAAACAGACCCAGTACTTC

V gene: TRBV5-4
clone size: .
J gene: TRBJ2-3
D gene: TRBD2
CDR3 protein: CASSPLRGEVTDTQYF
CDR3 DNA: TGTGCCAGCAGTCCCCTGCGGGGGGAGGTCACAGATACGCAGTATTTT

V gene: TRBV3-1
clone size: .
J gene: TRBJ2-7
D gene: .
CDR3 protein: CASSPKGQTYEQYF
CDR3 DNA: TGTGCCAGCAGCCCCAAGGGGCAGACGTACGAGCAGTACTTC

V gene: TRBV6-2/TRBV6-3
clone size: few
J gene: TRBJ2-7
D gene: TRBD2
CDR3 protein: CASRSSGSAYEQYF
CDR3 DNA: TGTGCCAGCAGATCTAGCGGGAGTGCCTACGAGCAGTACTTC

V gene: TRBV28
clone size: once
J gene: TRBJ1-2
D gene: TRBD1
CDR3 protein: CASSLRTGRGNYGYTF
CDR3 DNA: TGTGCCAGCAGTTTAAGGACAGGTCGAGGTAACTATGGCTACACCTTC

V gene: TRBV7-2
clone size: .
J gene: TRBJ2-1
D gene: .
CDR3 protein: CASSPEVRVPYNEQFF
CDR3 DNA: TGTGCCAGCAGCCCGGAAGTAAGGGTCCCCTACAATGAGCAGTTCTTC

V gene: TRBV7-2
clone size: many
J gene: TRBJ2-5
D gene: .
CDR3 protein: CASSFNGMGQETQYF
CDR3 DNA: TGTGCCAGCAGCTTCAACGGGATGGGCCAAGAGACCCAGTACTTC

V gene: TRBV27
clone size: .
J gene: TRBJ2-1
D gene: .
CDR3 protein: CASSLAGTEVHEQFF
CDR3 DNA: TGTGCCAGCAGTCTAGCTGGGACCGAGGTCCATGAGCAGTTCTTC

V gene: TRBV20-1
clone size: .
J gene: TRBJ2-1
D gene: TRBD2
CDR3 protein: CSAEGLAGVDEQFF
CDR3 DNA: TGCAGTGCGGAGGGACTAGCGGGAGTGGATGAGCAGTTCTTC

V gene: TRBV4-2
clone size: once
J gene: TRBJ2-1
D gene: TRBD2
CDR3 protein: CASSQEGLAGTKEQFF
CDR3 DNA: TGTGCCAGCAGCCAAGAGGGACTAGCGGGGACCAAGGAGCAGTTCTTC

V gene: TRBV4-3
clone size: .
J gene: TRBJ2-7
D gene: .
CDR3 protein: CASGQEGPRIPYEQYF
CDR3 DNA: TGCGCCAGCGGCCAAGAGGGGCCACGGATTCCCTACGAGCAGTACTTC

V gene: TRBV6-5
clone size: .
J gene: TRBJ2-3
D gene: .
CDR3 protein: CASSTSPDTQYF
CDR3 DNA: TGTGCCAGCAGCACCTCTCCAGATACGCAGTATTTT

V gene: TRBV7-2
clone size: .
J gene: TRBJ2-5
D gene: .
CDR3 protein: CASSLVGSSQETQYF
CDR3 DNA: TGTGCCAGCAGCTTAGTTGGGTCGAGCCAAGAGACCCAGTACTTC

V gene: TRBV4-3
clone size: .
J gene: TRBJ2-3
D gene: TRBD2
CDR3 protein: CASSQDPEVGLAGTTDTQYF
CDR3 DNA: TGCGCCAGCAGCCAAGATCCGGAGGTGGGACTAGCGGGAACGACAGATACGCAGTATTTT

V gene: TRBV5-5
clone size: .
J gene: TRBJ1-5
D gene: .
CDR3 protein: CASSLMTDNQPQHF
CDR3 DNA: TGTGCCAGCAGCTTGATGACAGACAATCAGCCCCAGCATTTT

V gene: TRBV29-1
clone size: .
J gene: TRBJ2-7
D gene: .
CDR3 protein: CSVEGDTYEQYF
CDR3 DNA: TGCAGCGTTGAGGGGGATACCTACGAGCAGTACTTC